This TCR beta chain was profiled in a study of beta chain features in type 1 diabetes. The CDR3 extends over 15 amino acids. Trimming pared 2 bases from V and 4 bases from J, leaving 11 bases between. CDR1 and CDR2 (germline): MNHEY, SMNVEV (reference sequence). Expressed TCRB transcripts got sequenced, as all isolated RNA was reverse transcribed. TCRdb keeps only in-frame clones here, not all; method: immunoSEQ multiplex PCR. The sample carries some 270,000 clones, approximately 8.1% recorded once. Via the markers CD45RO/CCR7/CD25/CD127/CD95/CD27, stem cell-like memory, regulatory, central memory and naive CD4+ cells were sorted. This clone was counted only a few times. Its matching antigen is unknown. The same CDR3 can be traced to other DNA sequences in this sample. Study-level results: All four CD4+ subsets of Type 1 diabetes patients contained TCRB CDR3s that were moderately but significantly shorter. Reduced insertions and increased deletions marked VDJ junctions in type 1 diabetes patients.

The sample taken for sequencing was central memory CD4+ T cells from blood. This chain joins TRBV27 and TRBJ2-2; a weak D match, TRBD1 (5 bases). This receptor was obtained from a woman aged 18-29 years in good health. CDR3 sequence (DNA): TGTGCCAGCAGTTTAAGGGGTTCGAGCACCGGGGAGCTGTTTTTT. Translating it yields CASSLRGSSTGELFF.